This TCR beta chain was profiled in a study of T cells after posttransplantation cyclophosphamide. Findings of the study overall: TRB overlap between skin or GI tissue T cells and blood was limited.

This clone was counted at least ten times. Antigen unknown. The CDR3 consists of 14 residues. With 4 bases removed from V and 2 bases from J, the gap between germline ends came to 9 bases. Germline CDR1 reads SGHNT; CDR2 reads YYREEE (reference sequence). The assay was immunoSEQ multiplex PCR, and TCRdb's table has in-frame clones only and misses some. This sample comprises 9,500 to 15,000 clones, none seen once only. This receptor was identified in a woman in her thirties or forties in good health, CMV-negative, and a related stem cell transplant donor. The chain links TRBV5-4 to TRBJ1-4; a weak D match, TRBD1 (6 bases). Sequenced material: PBMCs. The CDR3 sequence is CASSPRGTNEKLFF. In DNA form, the CDR3 reads TGTGCCAGCAGCCCTAGGGGGACTAATGAAAAACTGTTTTTT.